These 26 T cell receptor beta chains originate from one sample sequenced in a study of blood T cell repertoires in COVID-19. Data came from immunoSEQ multiplex PCR; TCRdb stores just in-frame clones and leaves some out. This sample has 250,000 to 350,000 clones; around 89% occur once, and the top ten carry roughly 6.1%. Source material: peripheral blood. The receptors derive from a woman between 45 and 65 years old with COVID-19, enrolled during active disease.

The chain employs TRBV18 and TRBJ1-5, with D tentatively TRBD1 (5 bases). The CDR3 covers 14 residues. CDR1 KGHSH and CDR2 LQKENI come from the germline V gene. With 3 bases removed from V and 7 bases from J, the gap between germline ends came to 13 bases. The CDR3 protein is CASSPQGEGQPQHF. Written as DNA, the CDR3 is TGTGCCAGCTCACCGCAAGGGGAGGGGCAGCCCCAGCATTTT.

The rearrangement links TRBV18 to TRBJ1-4, with D unresolved. The CDR3 loop spans 15 amino acids. The germline V gene has CDR1 KGHSH and CDR2 LQKENI. V was pared by 0 bases and J by 8 bases, with 13 bases between. The CDR3 sequence: CASSPPTSVREKLFF. In DNA, the CDR3 is TGTGCCAGCTCACCACCGACTTCCGTCCGGGAAAAACTGTTTTTT.

The chain employs TRBV19 and TRBJ1-5, with D tentatively TRBD1 (6 bases). The CDR3 has 15 residues. Germline V gives CDR1 LNHDA, CDR2 SQIVND (reference sequence). V lost 3 bases to trimming and J lost 2 bases, with 11 bases between them. The CDR3 loop is CASSIGRGGNQPQHF. The CDR3 DNA follows: TGTGCCAGTAGTATCGGCAGGGGTGGCAATCAGCCCCAGCATTTT.

This chain connects TRBV9 to TRBJ1-4, with TRBD1 as a possible D gene (5 bases). CDR3 size: 14 residues. V lost 4 bases and J lost 2, with 9 bases in between. The germline V gene encodes CDR1 SGDLS and CDR2 YYNGEE. The CDR3 region has the DNA TGTGCCAGCAGCTCTCAGGGTACTAATGAAAAACTGTTTTTT. It encodes CASSSQGTNEKLFF. The variable domain in full, completed from reference TRBV9 and TRBJ1-4, reads DSGVTQTPKHLITATGQRVTLRCSPRSGDLSVYWYQQSLDQGLQFLIQYYNGEERAKGNILERFSAQQFPDLHSELNLSSLELGDSALYFCASSSQGTNEKLFFGSGTQLSVL.

This chain joins TRBV7-9 and TRBJ2-5; 8 bases match TRBD1. Germline lookup yields CDR1 SEHNR and CDR2 FQNEAQ (reference sequence). Trimming removed 0 bases from V and 2 bases from J; junction bases left unmatched: 8. The CDR3 length is 17 residues. The CDR3 DNA reads TGTGCCAGCAGCTTAGCGCAGCTCCGGGACAGGCAAGAGACCCAGTACTTC. It yields the protein CASSLAQLRDRQETQYF.

This chain links TRBV6-2 or TRBV6-3 with TRBJ1-5; D is unresolved. This CDR3 comprises 13 residues. The germline V and J ends were trimmed by 6 bases and 4 bases, with 10 bases remaining between them. The germline CDR1 and CDR2 sequences are MNHEY and SVGEGT. The DNA of the CDR3 is TGTGCCAGCAGCGGACGGGAGAATCAGCCCCAGCATTTT. Its protein is CASSGRENQPQHF.

The rearrangement uses TRBV10-1 and TRBJ2-2, with TRBD1 matching 7 bases. The CDR3 is 13 residues long. CDR1 and CDR2 (germline): WNHNN, SYGVQD (reference sequence). Trimming removed 4 bases from V and 6 bases from J; junction bases left unmatched: 2. The CDR3 protein is CASSAQGAGELFF. In nucleotides, the CDR3 is TGCGCCAGCAGTGCTCAGGGGGCCGGGGAGCTGTTTTTT.

The rearrangement joins TRBV19 to TRBJ1-6; possible D gene TRBD1, 5 bases. From germline, CDR1 is LNHDA and CDR2 SQIVND (reference sequence). This CDR3 is 14 amino acids long. The V end lost 8 bases, the J end lost 4 bases, and 12 bases lay between the germline ends. The CDR3 DNA is TGTGCCAGTCAGGACCGGGGGTATAATTCACCCCTCCACTTT. Amino acids: CASQDRGYNSPLHF.

The chain uses TRBV27 and TRBJ2-7, with 9 bases aligning to TRBD1. The J segment lost 3 bases and the V segment lost 5 bases, leaving 8 bases of the junction unmatched. This CDR3 is built from 15 residues. CDR1 and CDR2 from the germline V gene are MNHEY and SMNVEV (reference sequence). In DNA form, the CDR3 reads TGTGCCAGCAGTCCCAGGGACAGGGTTAACTACGAGCAGTACTTC. Its protein product is CASSPRDRVNYEQYF.

This rearrangement joins TRBV5-1 to TRBJ2-1; 8 bases align to TRBD1. Per germline, CDR1 SGHRS and CDR2 YFSETQ. The length of the CDR3 is 15 residues. V trimming: 4 bases; J trimming: 4 bases; junction bases outside the gene matches: 7. The CDR3 sequence is CASSLRRTGYNEQFF. For the CDR3, the DNA is TGCGCCAGCAGCCTAAGACGGACAGGGTACAATGAGCAGTTCTTC.

This clone showed up just a few times. This chain joins TRBV24-1 and TRBJ2-7; the D is unclear. This CDR3 is 13 amino acids long. Germline lookup yields CDR1 KGHDR and CDR2 SFDVKD. The V and J ends lost 2 bases and 3 bases respectively, with 7 bases between them. Here the CDR3 reads CATSDSVSYEQYF. CDR3 sequence (DNA): TGTGCCACCAGTGATTCCGTTAGCTACGAGCAGTACTTC.

The V call is TRBV12-5, the J call TRBJ2-7; D perhaps matches TRBD1 (5 bases). V lost 2 bases and J lost 2, with 13 bases in between. The CDR3 runs 15 residues. Per germline, CDR1 LGHNT and CDR2 FRNRAP. CDR3 amino acids: CASGLPQHRTYEQYF. CDR3 DNA sequence: TGTGCTAGTGGTTTGCCCCAACACAGGACCTACGAGCAGTACTTC.

This chain connects TRBV30 to TRBJ2-5; TRBD2 matches 14 bases. This CDR3 has 16 amino acids. V lost 2 bases and J lost 5; bases outside the gene matches: 7. Germline loops: CDR1 GTSNPN, CDR2 SVGIG (reference sequence). CDR3 DNA sequence: TGTGCCTGGAGTCTCGGACTAGCGGGAGGAATGGAGACCCAGTACTTC. It is translated as CAWSLGLAGGMETQYF.

This chain joins TRBV7-2 and TRBJ1-5; D is possibly TRBD1 (6 bases). From germline, CDR1 is SGHTA and CDR2 FQGNSA. CDR3 length: 14 residues. The germline V and J ends were trimmed by 1 base and 5 bases, with 9 bases remaining between them. The CDR3 region is CASSLVGGDQPQHF. In nucleotides, the CDR3 is TGTGCCAGCAGCTTAGTAGGGGGGGATCAGCCCCAGCATTTT.

V and J are TRBV5-1 and TRBJ2-7; the D gene is possibly TRBD1 (5 bases). Germline CDR1 and CDR2: SGHRS and YFSETQ. This CDR3 region has 12 residues. Trimming took 2 bases from V and 6 from J, leaving 9 bases between them. Written as DNA, the CDR3 is TGCGCCAGCAGCTTACAGGATGCCGAGCAGTACTTC. It yields the protein CASSLQDAEQYF.

The chain couples TRBV18 to TRBJ2-3; 7 nucleotides line up with TRBD2. The CDR3 has 16 residues. Losses at the gene ends were 3 bases for V and 2 bases for J; bases not matched to a gene: 8. Per germline, CDR1 KGHSH and CDR2 LQKENI. CDR3 bases: TGTGCCAGCTCACCGAACGGGGCGGGAGACACAGATACGCAGTATTTT. Its protein is CASSPNGAGDTDTQYF. Complete variable domain (other parts from reference TRBV18 and TRBJ2-3): NAGVMQNPRHLVRRRGQEARLRCSPMKGHSHVYWYRQLPEEGLKFMVYLQKENIIDESGMPKERFSAEFPKEGPSILRIQQVVRGDSAAYFCASSPNGAGDTDTQYFGPGTRLTVL.

In its sample, this clone was seen once. The chain has TRBV27 and TRBJ2-7; D is possibly TRBD1 (6 bases). The germline CDR1 and CDR2 sequences are MNHEY and SMNVEV (reference sequence). V was clipped by 4 bases and J by 3 bases, with 19 bases between them. The CDR3 sequence is 16 residues long. CDR3 sequence reads: CASSSDRGTANYEQYF. Written as DNA, the CDR3 is TGTGCCAGCAGTTCTGATAGGGGGACGGCTAACTACGAGCAGTACTTC.

J is TRBJ1-3 and V is TRBV2; D uncertain. In germline, CDR1 is SNHLY, CDR2 FYNNEI. The CDR3 is made up of 11 amino acids. V gave up 3 bases and J gave up 11 bases, with 8 bases separating them. CDR3 residues: CASSDPDSIYF. The CDR3, as DNA: TGTGCCAGCAGTGATCCGGACTCCATATATTTT.

J is TRBJ2-5 and V is TRBV9; TRBD2 matches at 8 bases. Germline assignment: CDR1 SGDLS and CDR2 YYNGEE. V was clipped by 0 bases and J by 5 bases; unmatched bases: 9. The CDR3 covers 16 residues. The CDR3 nucleotides read TGTGCCAGCAGCGTAGGCGTACGGGAGGGCCGGGAGACCCAGTACTTC. Translation gives CASSVGVREGRETQYF. The complete variable domain, with remaining parts taken from reference TRBV9 and TRBJ2-5, reads DSGVTQTPKHLITATGQRVTLRCSPRSGDLSVYWYQQSLDQGLQFLIQYYNGEERAKGNILERFSAQQFPDLHSELNLSSLELGDSALYFCASSVGVREGRETQYFGPGTRLLVL.

This chain uses TRBV18 with TRBJ2-6; 7 bases align to TRBD1. Trimming took 2 bases from V and 0 from J; bases not matched to a gene: 1. Germline assignment: CDR1 KGHSH and CDR2 LQKENI. The CDR3 spans 16 residues. CDR3 coding DNA: TGTGCCAGCTCACCAAGGGGGCGCTCTGGGGCCAACGTCCTGACTTTC. Protein product: CASSPRGRSGANVLTF.

This rearrangement joins TRBV6-1 to TRBJ2-2, with 12 positions matching TRBD2. Germline values: CDR1 MNHNS, CDR2 SASEGT. CDR3 length: 16 amino acids. V shed 5 bases and J 6 bases; nucleotides not matched to a gene: 7. This chain's CDR3 is CASSKGTSGRAGELFF. The DNA of the CDR3 is TGTGCCAGCAGTAAAGGGACTAGCGGGCGGGCCGGGGAGCTGTTTTTT.

The V and J genes are TRBV11-2 and TRBJ2-1; TRBD2 aligns across 9 bases. The CDR3 loop spans 15 amino acids. Trimming at V came to 6 bases and at J to 5 bases, leaving 8 bases not matched to a gene. Germline V gene data show CDR1 as SGHAT and CDR2 as FQNNGV. DNA of the CDR3: TGTGCCAGCAGTTCACCCGGGACTAGCAACAATGAGCAGTTCTTC. Translated, it gives CASSSPGTSNNEQFF.

J is TRBJ2-7 and V is TRBV21-1; the table's D call of TRBD1 was not tested on the DNA. TRBV21-1 is a pseudogene segment. CDR3 length: 12 residues. CDR3 DNA sequence: TGTGCCAGCAGCCATCACAAGTACGAGCAGTACTTC. Translation: CASSHHKYEQYF.

The chain is built from TRBV25-1 and TRBJ2-1; 8 bases match TRBD2. The CDR3 extends over 15 amino acids. Germline trimming cut 6 bases from V and 0 bases from J; bases unmatched to any gene: 4. Germline CDR1 is MGHDK and CDR2 is SYGVNS. CDR3 coding DNA: TGTGCCAGCAGCCGAGCGGGAGACTCCTACAATGAGCAGTTCTTC. It encodes CASSRAGDSYNEQFF.

J is TRBJ2-2 and V is TRBV6-5, with D maybe TRBD2 (6 bases). V lost 7 bases to trimming and J lost 7 bases, with 13 bases between them. The germline gives CDR1 MNHEY, CDR2 SVGAGI. The CDR3 contains 13 residues. In DNA form, the CDR3 reads TGTGCCAGCACCGCGGGCGGGGTCGGGGAGCTGTTTTTT. This gives the protein CASTAGGVGELFF.

The gene calls are TRBV19 and TRBJ2-7; possibly TRBD1 for D (6 bases). V lost 7 bases and J 0 bases, leaving 13 bases between the germline ends. Germline loops: CDR1 LNHDA, CDR2 SQIVND (reference sequence). The CDR3 covers 14 residues. CDR3 loop: CASNNRASSYEQYF. CDR3 DNA: TGTGCCAGTAATAACAGGGCCAGCTCCTACGAGCAGTACTTC.